Detailed here is one T cell receptor (beta chain). The antigen is not known. This sample was taken from a study of identifying expanded T cells in peripheral blood. General observations from the study: Clone count variance between roughly 2-week samples rose with total template count. Technical replicates showed about 1.2 changed clones; two weeks roughly 18; four weeks 19.

Sequencing used immunoSEQ multiplex PCR; TCRdb keeps in-frame clones, though not all of them. The sample holds some 95,000 clones; over 75% are singletons and the top ten take approximately 5.3%. CDR1 is LNHDA, CDR2 SQIVND, per germline (reference sequence). The CDR3 extends over 15 amino acids. V lost 7 bases and J 3 bases, leaving 15 bases between the germline ends. No infections or other immune events were documented during collection. The sequenced material came from blood. The chain recombines TRBV19 with TRBJ1-4; D is unresolved. The sequence derives from a person between 18 and 69 years old in good health. The CDR3 is CASIRLGVSNEKLFF. In DNA form, the CDR3 reads TGTGCCAGTATTCGACTGGGTGTGTCTAATGAAAAACTGTTTTTT. The full variable domain, its missing parts supplied by reference TRBV19 and TRBJ1-4, is DGGITQSPKYLFRKEGQNVTLSCEQNLNHDAMYWYRQDPGQGLRLIYYSQIVNDFQKGDIAEGYSVSREKKESFPLTVTSAQKNPTAFYLCASIRLGVSNEKLFFGSGTQLSVL.